These 24 T cell receptor beta chains originate from one sample sequenced in a study of blood T cells in healthy people across ages. Next came a second PCR, run for about 7 to 12 cycles, which used a sample-barcoded 5' primer along with a J-beta primer mix. MiXCR, applied by TCRdb to the 5' RACE reads, yields one record per CDR3 protein. Counted here are some 930,000 distinct CDR3 sequences, around 29% occurring once; the ten biggest clones make up 10%. These data were likewise used in another study, on T cells of mothers and their children.

Sequencing was done on a sample of blood. The receptors here all came from a woman between 35 and 50 years old in good health.

This clonotype was seen only once. The junction departs from the called germline gene at one end, perhaps through a read error. The rearrangement uses TRBV9 and TRBJ2-1; the match to TRBD2 covers 8 bases. CDR1 is SGDLS, CDR2 YYNGEE, per germline. This CDR3 is built from 13 residues. CDR3 DNA: TGTGCCAGCAGTGTAGCGGGGTCCGATGAGCAGTTCTTC. It encodes CASSVAGSDEQFF.

This clonotype was detected a few times. This chain joins TRBV19 and TRBJ1-1; D is undetermined. There are 13 residues in the CDR3. Germline V gene data show CDR1 as LNHDA and CDR2 as SQIVND (reference sequence). V dropped 2 bases and J dropped 4 bases, with 8 bases sitting between them. The CDR3 spells CASSIRTGTEAFF. CDR3 sequence (DNA): TGTGCCAGTAGTATACGGACGGGCACTGAAGCTTTCTTT.

This clonotype was counted a few times. The chain is built from TRBV27 and TRBJ2-7; 10 bases align to TRBD2. The V segment lost 6 bases and the J segment 4 bases; nucleotides outside the gene matches: 12. The CDR3 is 16 amino acids. Per the germline V gene, CDR1 is MNHEY and CDR2 is SMNVEV (reference sequence). The chain's CDR3 is CASRRSGAGGRYEQYF. As DNA, the CDR3 is TGTGCCAGCAGGCGCTCAGGAGCGGGGGGGCGGTACGAGCAGTACTTC.

V gene TRBV2 combines with J gene TRBJ2-1, with 12 bases identical to TRBD2. The CDR3 has 15 amino acids. The V gene's germline CDR1 is SNHLY and CDR2 FYNNEI. V was pared by 6 bases and J by 9 bases, with 9 bases of the junction left unmatched. The CDR3 region is CASRLTSGGTGEQFF. The CDR3 DNA reads as TGTGCCAGCAGACTCACTAGCGGGGGGACGGGTGAGCAGTTCTTC.

A few counts support this clonotype. DNA for the CDR3: TGTGCCAGCAGCACCCAAAGTTATTCCCGGGAGCTGTTTTTT. Translated: CASSTQSYSRELFF. V is TRBV7-2 and J is TRBJ2-2; D remains unclear. Germline lookup yields CDR1 SGHTA and CDR2 FQGNSA. The CDR3 loop spans 14 amino acids. V dropped 5 bases and J dropped 9 bases, with 16 bases sitting between them. The entire variable domain, with the rest obtained from reference TRBV7-2 and TRBJ2-2, is as follows: GAGVSQSPSNKVTEKGKDVELRCDPISGHTALYWYRQSLGQGLEFLIYFQGNSAPDKSGLPSDRFSAERTGGSVSTLTIQRTQQEDSAVYLCASSTQSYSRELFFGEGSRLTVL.

This chain connects TRBV25-1 to TRBJ1-2; D might be TRBD1 (5 bases). Germline V gives CDR1 MGHDK, CDR2 SYGVNS. Trimming removed 6 bases from V and 3 bases from J, with 11 bases in between. The CDR3 spans 13 residues. CDR3: CASSVTVDYGYTF. CDR3 in DNA: TGTGCCAGCAGCGTGACAGTCGACTATGGCTACACCTTC.

For the CDR3, the DNA is TGTGCCAGCAGCGCTGTGCTACAGGGGGGTTTGGAAAAACTGTTTTTT. It yields the protein CASSAVLQGGLEKLFF. The chain is built from TRBV5-6 and TRBJ1-4; TRBD1 aligns across 8 bases. The CDR3 is made up of 16 amino acids. Germline CDR1 and CDR2: SGHDT and YYEEEE. The ends lost 4 bases at V and 8 bases at J; junction bases unmatched: 13.

This clonotype was counted a single time. The CDR3 DNA sequence: TGTGCCAGCAGGGCCCGGACAGTCTACGAGCAGTACTTC. Its protein product is CASRARTVYEQYF. J is TRBJ2-7 and V is TRBV28; D possibly corresponds to TRBD1 (6 bases). The CDR3 covers 13 residues. Germline CDR1 MDHEN, CDR2 SYDVKM. With 6 bases removed from V and 3 bases from J, the gap between germline ends came to 12 bases.

In its sample, this clonotype was seen a few times. One end of the junction fails to match germline, which may point to a read error. The CDR3 DNA sequence: TGCGCCAGCAGTTTATCGACTGGCACCGGCTACACCTTC. This translates into CASSLSTGTGYTF. The V and J genes are TRBV27 and TRBJ1-2; D remains ambiguous. Germline-derived CDR1 and CDR2 are MNHEY and SMNVEV (reference sequence). The CDR3 is made up of 13 amino acids.

This clonotype came up a few times. The gene calls are TRBV4-1 and TRBJ1-1, with D uncertain. V was shortened by 1 base and J by 1 base, with 10 bases between the two germline ends. Germline CDR1 reads MGHRA; CDR2 reads YSYEKL. The CDR3 length is 15 residues. The CDR3 DNA reads TGCGCCAGCAGCCAAGTCCAGGTCACGAACACTGAAGCTTTCTTT. It translates to CASSQVQVTNTEAFF.

The chain combines TRBV15 with TRBJ2-7, with 9 bases that match TRBD2. Germline V CDR1 and CDR2: LNHNV, YYDKDF (reference sequence). The CDR3 spans 16 residues. V lost 5 bases to trimming and J lost 4 bases; unmatched junction nucleotides: 12. CDR3 region: CATSPRGASGVYEQYF. The CDR3 DNA reads TGTGCCACCAGCCCCCGGGGAGCTAGCGGGGTATACGAGCAGTACTTC.

The chain couples TRBV29-1 to TRBJ1-2, with 7 bases matching TRBD1. This CDR3 comprises 15 residues. CDR1 and CDR2 (germline): SQVTM, ANQGSEA. Unmatched junction bases numbered 16, after V lost 6 bases and J lost 6 bases. The CDR3 DNA sequence: TGCAGCGTATGGGACAGTTCCTCCCAAGGAGATGGCTACACCTTC. Residues: CSVWDSSSQGDGYTF.

A note on this clonotype: This sequence may be a read error, since a much larger clone differs from it by one base. J is TRBJ1-5 and V is TRBV28; 8 positions match TRBD1. From germline, CDR1 is MDHEN and CDR2 SYDVKM. The junction had 6 bases not matched to a gene; V was cut back by 3 bases and J by 2 bases. The CDR3 has 16 residues. The CDR3 DNA reads as TGTGCCAGCAGTTTGGACAGGGCGAATCGCAATCAGCCCCAGCATTTT. This codes for CASSLDRANRNQPQHF.

This clonotype was counted between two and nine times. V gene TRBV18 combines with J gene TRBJ2-1; maybe TRBD2 (6 bases). Per the germline V gene, CDR1 is KGHSH and CDR2 is LQKENI. Trimming left V 3 bases short and J 5 bases short, with 14 bases between. The CDR3 sequence is 15 residues long. The CDR3 bases are TGTGCCAGCTCACCGGGGGGAGTTGATAACAATGAGCAGTTCTTC. This translates into CASSPGGVDNNEQFF.

This clonotype has just a few counts. The chain uses TRBV5-1 and TRBJ2-1; the D call may be TRBD1 or TRBD2 (6 bases each). The length of the CDR3 is 17 residues. Germline loops: CDR1 SGHRS, CDR2 YFSETQ. V lost 4 bases, J lost 0 bases, and 17 bases lay in between. CDR3 bases: TGCGCCAGCAGCCCAAGAGGGGGGTCTAGCTCCTACAATGAGCAGTTCTTC. It yields the protein CASSPRGGSSSYNEQFF.

This clonotype has a count of ten or more. Germline is not matched at one junction end, which may reflect a read error. The chain uses TRBV7-2 and TRBJ2-7; D is undetermined. Germline CDR1 is SGHTA and CDR2 is FQGNSA. This CDR3 is built from 12 residues. CDR3 protein: CASSSEVGEQYF. The CDR3 nucleotides read TGCGCCAGCAGCTCCGAGGTGGGGGAGCAGTACTTC.

The table lists this clonotype with many counts. V and J are TRBV14 and TRBJ2-7; D gene ambiguous. The CDR3 runs 11 residues. V was shortened by 2 bases and J by 5 bases, with 4 bases between the two germline ends. The V gene's germline CDR1 is SGHDN and CDR2 FVKESK. CDR3 loop: CASSQQDEQYF. CDR3 bases: TGTGCCAGCAGCCAACAGGACGAGCAGTACTTC.

J is TRBJ1-2 and V is TRBV20-1; 9 bases agree with TRBD1. The CDR3 runs to 12 residues. With V trimmed by 6 bases and J by 8 bases, 7 bases remained unmatched. Germline CDR1 DFQATT, CDR2 SNEGSKA (reference sequence). The CDR3 DNA reads as TGCAGTGCGCGACCGGGACAGGGCGGCTACACCTTC. It yields the protein CSARPGQGGYTF.

The genes are TRBV24-1 and TRBJ2-1, with TRBD2 identical over 7 bases. In germline, CDR1 is KGHDR, CDR2 SFDVKD. The J segment lost 2 bases and the V segment lost 4 bases, leaving 4 bases of the junction unmatched. This CDR3 has 15 amino acids. CDR3 sequence (DNA): TGTGCCACCAGTGAGGCTAGCGGTACCTACAATGAGCAGTTCTTC. Encoded protein: CATSEASGTYNEQFF.

This clonotype was detected a few times. The V and J genes are TRBV28 and TRBJ2-6; the match to TRBD1 covers 7 bases. Germline CDR1 and CDR2: MDHEN and SYDVKM. The CDR3 length is 17 residues. The trim removed 3 bases at V and 0 bases at J, leaving 5 bases unmatched. The DNA of the CDR3 is TGTGCCAGCAGTTTCCGGACAGGAATCTCTGGGGCCAACGTCCTGACTTTC. Protein product: CASSFRTGISGANVLTF.

This clonotype was seen many times. V usage is TRBV28 and J usage is TRBJ2-3; D might be TRBD2 (7 bases). The CDR3 length is 15 residues. CDR1 is MDHEN, CDR2 SYDVKM, per germline. The ends were cut back, 2 bases at V and 3 bases at J, with 12 bases in the middle. The CDR3 DNA reads as TGTGCCAGCAGTTTAAGAGGGGGGGGGACAGATACGCAGTATTTT. Protein sequence: CASSLRGGGTDTQYF.

The V call is TRBV5-1, the J call TRBJ1-2, with 7 bases aligning to TRBD1. The CDR3 length is 13 residues. V lost 6 bases and J lost 4; bases outside the gene matches: 6. Per the germline V gene, CDR1 is SGHRS and CDR2 is YFSETQ. CDR3 amino acids: CASTLQGSYGYTF. The CDR3 DNA follows: TGCGCCAGCACCCTACAGGGGTCCTATGGCTACACCTTC.

This clonotype has more than one count but fewer than ten. This chain joins TRBV5-1 and TRBJ1-1, with 7 bases fitting TRBD1. The V gene's germline CDR1 is SGHRS and CDR2 YFSETQ. The CDR3 is made up of 14 amino acids. With V trimmed by 4 bases and J by 5 bases, 8 bases remained unmatched. CDR3 nucleotides: TGCGCCAGCAGCCCTTCGACAGGGTTAACTGAAGCTTTCTTT. Protein sequence: CASSPSTGLTEAFF.

As for this clonotype: One end of the junction is discordant with germline, which a read error may explain. CDR3 sequence reads: CASGLPGPYNEQFF. The CDR3 region has the DNA TGTGCCAGCGGCTTGCCAGGGCCCTACAATGAGCAGTTCTTC. The chain employs TRBV5-6 and TRBJ2-1; maybe TRBD1 (5 bases). The CDR3 runs 14 residues. Per germline, CDR1 SGHDT and CDR2 YYEEEE.